Following are 27 T cell receptor beta chains from one sample sequenced in a study of cytomegalovirus exposure and HLA in healthy donors. Profiled with immunoSEQ multiplex PCR; TCRdb holds only in-frame clones, not every one. The sample lists 100,000 or so clones, approximately 90% seen once, with about 4% in the top ten. Sequenced input: PBMCs. The receptors originated from a woman under 30 in good health and CMV-seropositive.

The chain is built from TRBV6-5 and TRBJ1-2, with 8 bases aligning to TRBD1. Germline V gene sequence: CDR1 MNHEY, CDR2 SVGAGI. V trimming: 5 bases; J trimming: 9 bases; junction bases outside the gene matches: 11. CDR3 length equals 14 residues. The CDR3 DNA sequence: TGTGCCAGCAGTGGCAGACAGGGGACGCGGAGCTACACCTTC. Translating it yields CASSGRQGTRSYTF.

This clone was counted a few times. This rearrangement joins TRBV6-5 to TRBJ1-5; perhaps TRBD1 as D (5 bases). This CDR3 is 13 amino acids long. Deletions cut 10 bases from V and 3 bases from J, with 13 bases between. Germline lookup yields CDR1 MNHEY and CDR2 SVGAGI. The CDR3, as DNA: TGTGCCACAAACGCAGGGATCAATCAGCCCCAGCATTTT. The encoded protein is CATNAGINQPQHF.

This rearrangement joins TRBV9 to TRBJ2-1, with 13 nucleotides matching TRBD2. Germline CDR1 SGDLS, CDR2 YYNGEE. There are 13 residues in the CDR3. The J segment lost 9 bases and the V segment lost 5 bases, leaving 2 bases of the junction unmatched. As DNA, the CDR3 is TGTGCCAGCAGAGGACTAGCGGGAGTTGAGCAGTTCTTC. Translating gives CASRGLAGVEQFF.

J is TRBJ1-2 and V is TRBV15; the match to TRBD1 covers 7 bases. Germline-derived CDR1 and CDR2 are LNHNV and YYDKDF (reference sequence). The CDR3 is made up of 13 amino acids. Trimming removed 3 bases from V and 7 bases from J; junction bases left unmatched: 5. CDR3 DNA sequence: TGTGCCACCAGCAGTACAGGGGTTTTTGGCTACACCTTC. Protein: CATSSTGVFGYTF.

This rearrangement joins TRBV10-1 to TRBJ2-5; the D gene is possibly TRBD1 (6 bases). CDR3 length: 13 residues. Germline-derived CDR1 and CDR2 are WNHNN and SYGVQD (reference sequence). Trimming pared 9 bases from V and 1 base from J, leaving 12 bases between. The CDR3 sequence is CASSTGFQETQYF. As DNA, the CDR3 is TGCGCCAGTTCGACAGGCTTCCAAGAGACCCAGTACTTC.

This sequence joins TRBV29-1 and TRBJ1-1; TRBD1 might be the D (5 bases). The CDR3 totals 12 residues. CDR1 is SQVTM, CDR2 ANQGSEA, per germline. The V gene lost 3 bases and the J gene lost 6 bases, with 11 bases spanning the gap. CDR3 sequence: CSVEGGDPEAFF. The CDR3 DNA follows: TGCAGCGTTGAGGGGGGTGACCCTGAAGCTTTCTTT.

The chain joins TRBV10-1 to TRBJ2-3; 9 bases are shared with TRBD1. J lost 3 bases, V lost 7 bases, and 5 bases had no gene match. Germline V gene lookup returns CDR1 WNHNN and CDR2 SYGVQD (reference sequence). This CDR3 is 14 amino acids long. DNA of the CDR3: TGCGCCAGCAATCGGGACAGGGAAACAGATACGCAGTATTTT. Protein: CASNRDRETDTQYF.

V is TRBV5-6 and J is TRBJ2-7; 7 positions match TRBD2. CDR3 length: 13 residues. Germline V gene lookup returns CDR1 SGHDT and CDR2 YYEEEE. The trim removed 1 base at V and 6 bases at J, leaving 4 bases unmatched. This CDR3 reads CASSLTGEGEQYF. As DNA, the CDR3 is TGTGCCAGCAGCTTGACCGGGGAGGGCGAGCAGTACTTC.

CDR3 protein: CASRNRDRITGELFF. The CDR3 DNA reads TGTGCCAGCAGGAACCGGGACAGGATAACCGGGGAGCTGTTTTTT. This chain connects TRBV28 to TRBJ2-2; 8 bases fit TRBD1. V trimming: 6 bases; J trimming: 5 bases; junction bases outside the gene matches: 8. The germline gives CDR1 MDHEN, CDR2 SYDVKM. CDR3 size: 15 residues.

The rearrangement joins TRBV4-2 to TRBJ1-4, with 8 bases lining up with TRBD1. The germline V gene has CDR1 LGHNA and CDR2 YNFKEQ. The CDR3 has 18 amino acids. V was clipped by 0 bases and J by 8 bases; unmatched bases: 14. The CDR3 loop is CASSQERAGGEESEKLFF. The CDR3 DNA sequence: TGTGCCAGCAGCCAAGAGCGGGCAGGGGGCGAGGAGAGCGAAAAACTGTTTTTT.

This sequence joins TRBV10-3 and TRBJ2-1; 10 bases map to TRBD2. The V segment lost 10 bases and the J segment 3 bases; nucleotides outside the gene matches: 6. Germline-derived CDR1 and CDR2 are ENHRY and SYGVKD. The CDR3 is 14 amino acids. The CDR3 protein is CANSLAGDYNEQFF. CDR3 in DNA: TGTGCCAACTCTCTAGCGGGAGACTACAATGAGCAGTTCTTC.

V usage is TRBV7-6 and J usage is TRBJ2-7; D might be TRBD1 (6 bases). The germline gives CDR1 SGHVS, CDR2 FNYEAQ. The CDR3 has 13 residues. The V gene lost 6 bases and the J gene lost 3 bases, with 12 bases spanning the gap. The chain's CDR3 is CASSPTGLYEQYF. CDR3 in DNA: TGTGCCAGCAGTCCGACAGGCCTCTACGAGCAGTACTTC. Based on the CDR3 plus reference TRBV7-6 and TRBJ2-7, the full variable domain is GAGVSQSPRYKVTKRGQDVALRCDPISGHVSLYWYRQALGQGPEFLTYFNYEAQQDKSGLPNDRFSAERPEGSISTLTIQRTEQRDSAMYRCASSPTGLYEQYFGPGTRLTVT.

The gene calls are TRBV5-4 and TRBJ2-7; D is undetermined. The ends were cut back, 4 bases at V and 1 base at J, with 12 bases in the middle. This CDR3 comprises 14 residues. CDR1 SGHNT and CDR2 YYREEE come from the germline V gene (reference sequence). The CDR3 bases are TGTGCCAGCAGCCGCCCCGACAATTCCTACGAGCAGTACTTC. It is translated as CASSRPDNSYEQYF.

The V call is TRBV4-1, the J call TRBJ2-1, with a weak D call TRBD1 (5 bases). The ends were cut back, 1 base at V and 4 bases at J, with 14 bases in the middle. This CDR3 comprises 16 residues. Germline V CDR1 and CDR2: MGHRA, YSYEKL. The DNA for the CDR3 is TGCGCCAGCAGCCAAGTGGACATTATATCTTACAATGAGCAGTTCTTC. The encoded protein is CASSQVDIISYNEQFF.

The CDR3: CASSVDSSTSYEQYF. The CDR3 bases are TGTGCCAGCAGCGTGGACAGCTCAACCTCCTACGAGCAGTACTTC. This chain connects TRBV5-5 to TRBJ2-7, with a tentative D call TRBD1 (6 bases). Germline loops: CDR1 SGHKS, CDR2 YYEKEE (reference sequence). The CDR3 spans 15 residues. V lost 4 bases to trimming and J lost 0 bases, with 14 bases between them.

V and J are TRBV29-1 and TRBJ2-7; D is unclear. Germline CDR1 is SQVTM and CDR2 is ANQGSEA. Trimming removed 1 base at V and 3 bases at J, with 10 bases between. CDR3 length: 13 residues. CDR3 in DNA: TGCAGCGTTGAAGGTCGCCTAAACTACGAGCAGTACTTC. Residues: CSVEGRLNYEQYF.

The chain carries TRBV5-1 and TRBJ1-1; 9 bases map to TRBD1. Germline-derived CDR1 and CDR2 are SGHRS and YFSETQ. This CDR3 contains 17 residues. Unmatched junction bases numbered 10, after V lost 4 bases and J lost 0 bases. CDR3 amino acids: CASSAGQGKPLNTEAFF. The DNA of the CDR3 is TGCGCCAGCAGCGCGGGACAGGGAAAGCCCTTGAACACTGAAGCTTTCTTT.

V gene TRBV5-4 combines with J gene TRBJ2-2; TRBD1 matches at 7 bases. The CDR3 length is 15 residues. With 4 bases clipped from V and 5 bases from J, the junction kept 8 bases outside the gene matches. CDR1 is SGHNT and CDR2 is YYREEE in the germline V gene (reference sequence). DNA for the CDR3: TGTGCCAGCAGCCCGGGACAGCGAGGAACCGGGGAGCTGTTTTTT. It translates to CASSPGQRGTGELFF.

V is TRBV19 and J is TRBJ1-4; 7 bases match TRBD1. This CDR3 is built from 14 residues. Germline CDR1 is LNHDA and CDR2 is SQIVND (reference sequence). The trim removed 2 bases at V and 3 bases at J, leaving 0 bases unmatched. The CDR3 region has the DNA TGTGCCAGTAGTATACAGGGGGCTAATGAAAAACTGTTTTTT. This sequence encodes CASSIQGANEKLFF.

The chain couples TRBV11-3 to TRBJ2-5; the match to TRBD2 covers 7 bases. Unmatched junction bases numbered 14, after V lost 5 bases and J lost 5 bases. CDR1 is SGHNT, CDR2 YENEEA, per germline. The CDR3 is 16 residues long. CDR3 protein: CASSPLRGDDSETQYF. The CDR3 DNA reads as TGTGCCAGCAGCCCTCTCCGGGGGGATGACAGCGAGACCCAGTACTTC.

This sequence joins TRBV28 and TRBJ2-7; 9 bases agree with TRBD1. There are 14 residues in the CDR3. Germline CDR1 and CDR2: MDHEN and SYDVKM. Trimming cost V 6 bases and J 5 bases; bases outside gene matches: 8. CDR3: CASSETGGRDEQYF. CDR3 DNA: TGTGCCAGCAGCGAGACAGGGGGTAGGGACGAGCAGTACTTC.

The table lists this clone with a count of one. The genes are TRBV11-2 and TRBJ1-1, with TRBD1 matching 7 bases. This CDR3 has 12 residues. Germline V gives CDR1 SGHAT, CDR2 FQNNGV. V was clipped by 5 bases and J by 7 bases; unmatched bases: 4. The CDR3 bases are TGTGCCAGCAGCCCTGGACAGGTTGAAGCTTTCTTT. Encoded protein: CASSPGQVEAFF.

The genes are TRBV18 and TRBJ2-5; tentative D call: TRBD1 (5 bases). CDR1 and CDR2 from the germline V gene are KGHSH and LQKENI. This CDR3 has 15 residues. V lost 5 bases, J lost 0 bases, and 13 bases lay in between. Written as DNA, the CDR3 is TGTGCCAGCTCAGATACCGGACATAACCAAGAGACCCAGTACTTC. Translation: CASSDTGHNQETQYF.

This clone was recorded only once. V gene TRBV4-2 combines with J gene TRBJ2-7, with D possibly matching TRBD2 (6 bases). Germline V CDR1 and CDR2: LGHNA, YNFKEQ. This CDR3 comprises 15 residues. V lost 1 base to trimming and J lost 3 bases, with 13 bases between them. The CDR3, as DNA: TGTGCCAGCAGCCAAGCTAGGGACTCAAACTACGAGCAGTACTTC. Protein product: CASSQARDSNYEQYF.

The rearrangement uses TRBV6-1 and TRBJ1-2, with 8 bases that match TRBD1. The V gene's germline CDR1 is MNHNS and CDR2 SASEGT. Losses at the gene ends were 3 bases for V and 2 bases for J; bases not matched to a gene: 14. CDR3 size: 18 residues. The chain's CDR3 is CASSDPGTGRFYNYGYTF. CDR3 nucleotide sequence: TGTGCCAGCAGTGACCCGGGGACAGGCAGATTCTACAACTATGGCTACACCTTC.

This clone was observed once. This chain joins TRBV5-1 and TRBJ2-7, with 8 bases matching TRBD1. Germline trimming cut 4 bases from V and 7 bases from J; bases unmatched to any gene: 16. The CDR3 has 16 amino acids. Looked up from germline, CDR1 is SGHRS and CDR2 is YFSETQ. For the CDR3, the DNA is TGCGCCAGCAGCGAATTTCCGGGACAGGAGTCTTGGGAGCAGTACTTC. Protein product: CASSEFPGQESWEQYF.

The chain carries TRBV6-6 and TRBJ2-4, with TRBD1 matching over 8 bases. The CDR3 extends over 14 amino acids. With 7 bases clipped from V and 5 bases from J, the junction kept 7 bases outside the gene matches. Looked up from germline, CDR1 is MNHNY and CDR2 is SVGAGI (reference sequence). As DNA, the CDR3 is TGTGCCAGCACCAAGGACAGGGTCGAAAACATTCAGTACTTC. It is translated as CASTKDRVENIQYF.